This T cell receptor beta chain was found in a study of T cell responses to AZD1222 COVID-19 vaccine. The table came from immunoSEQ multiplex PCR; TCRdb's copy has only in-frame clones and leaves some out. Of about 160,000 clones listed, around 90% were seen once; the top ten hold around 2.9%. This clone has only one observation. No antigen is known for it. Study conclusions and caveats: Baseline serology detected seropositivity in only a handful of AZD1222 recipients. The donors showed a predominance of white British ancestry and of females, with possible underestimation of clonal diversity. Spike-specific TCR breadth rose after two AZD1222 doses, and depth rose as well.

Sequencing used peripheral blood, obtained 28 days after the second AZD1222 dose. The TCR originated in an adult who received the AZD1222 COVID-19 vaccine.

The CDR3 reads CASSEPGLAGQFF. The CDR3 bases are TGTGCCAGCAGCGAGCCGGGACTAGCGGGGCAGTTCTTC. V gene TRBV7-2 combines with J gene TRBJ2-1, with TRBD2 matching 12 bases. The germline V gene encodes CDR1 SGHTA and CDR2 FQGNSA. CDR3 length equals 13 residues. V was clipped by 5 bases and J by 12 bases; unmatched bases: 5.